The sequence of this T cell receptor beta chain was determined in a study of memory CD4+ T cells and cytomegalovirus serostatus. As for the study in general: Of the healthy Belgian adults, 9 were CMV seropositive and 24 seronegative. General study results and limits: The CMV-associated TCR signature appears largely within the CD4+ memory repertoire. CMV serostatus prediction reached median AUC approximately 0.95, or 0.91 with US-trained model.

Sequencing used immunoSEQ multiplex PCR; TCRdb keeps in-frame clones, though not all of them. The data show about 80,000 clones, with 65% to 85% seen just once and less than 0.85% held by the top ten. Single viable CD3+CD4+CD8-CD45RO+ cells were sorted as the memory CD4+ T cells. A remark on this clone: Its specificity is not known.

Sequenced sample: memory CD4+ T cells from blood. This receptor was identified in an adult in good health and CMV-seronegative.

The CDR3 nucleotides are TGTGCCAGCAGCACTACAGGTTACACTGAAGCTTTCTTT. Its protein product is CASSTTGYTEAFF. The chain links TRBV7-9 to TRBJ1-1, with TRBD1 as a possible D gene (5 bases). The V and J ends lost 5 bases and 3 bases respectively, with 10 bases between them. CDR1 is SEHNR and CDR2 is FQNEAQ in the germline V gene (reference sequence). CDR3 size: 13 residues.